This is a list of T cell receptor beta chains from one sample in a study of identical twins. TCRdb redid the calling of the 5' RACE reads with MiXCR, one entry per CDR3 protein. The sample has 400,000 to 550,000 distinct CDR3 sequences, 14% seen once. This same sample was also taken into another study, of yellow fever vaccine responses in identical twins.

The sequencing sample was made of CD4+ T cells sorted from blood. The receptor set was obtained from a woman in her late teens or twenties in good health. Both conserved end residues are part of each CDR3.

j_call: TRBJ2-1; v_call: TRBV2; cdr3_aa: CASDTPYNEQFF
j_call: TRBJ2-3; v_call: TRBV6-1; cdr3_aa: CASSARTIRTDTQYF
j_call: TRBJ2-3; v_call: TRBV21-1; cdr3_aa: CACDWTDTQYF
j_call: TRBJ2-6; v_call: TRBV5-1; cdr3_aa: CASSFRLSSGANVLTF
j_call: TRBJ2-2; v_call: TRBV7-6; cdr3_aa: CASSLAPSQGRTGELFF
j_call: TRBJ2-7; v_call: TRBV6-2/TRBV6-3; cdr3_aa: CASSSPFTYEQYF
j_call: TRBJ2-2; v_call: TRBV7-9; cdr3_aa: CASSLKSGGLNTGELFF
j_call: TRBJ2-5; v_call: TRBV9; cdr3_aa: CASSALRKETQYF
j_call: TRBJ1-5; v_call: TRBV28; cdr3_aa: CASTRGTGYIDQPQHF
j_call: TRBJ2-7; v_call: TRBV7-9; cdr3_aa: CASSAPGQGQSEQYF
j_call: TRBJ2-3; v_call: TRBV29-1; cdr3_aa: CSVEGLYGTDTQYF
j_call: TRBJ2-5; v_call: TRBV7-2; cdr3_aa: CASSLEGFGKTQYF
j_call: TRBJ2-6; v_call: TRBV6-1; cdr3_aa: CASRVRGERANVLTF
j_call: TRBJ2-3; v_call: TRBV11-3; cdr3_aa: CASSSTSEGWDTQYF
j_call: TRBJ1-5; v_call: TRBV20-1; cdr3_aa: CSAREGVYQPQHF
j_call: TRBJ1-1; v_call: TRBV6-1; cdr3_aa: CASSGRQGNTEAFF
j_call: TRBJ2-7; v_call: TRBV11-3; cdr3_aa: CASSLGSGKGESYEQYF
j_call: TRBJ1-3; v_call: TRBV20-1; cdr3_aa: CSAAFSGNTIYF
j_call: TRBJ2-1; v_call: TRBV20-1; cdr3_aa: CSAGPGVPYNEQFF
j_call: TRBJ2-7; v_call: TRBV20-1; cdr3_aa: CSAVGLAGNEQYF
j_call: TRBJ1-5; v_call: TRBV28; cdr3_aa: CASSPPLPGGPSNQPQHF
j_call: TRBJ1-2; v_call: TRBV5-1; cdr3_aa: CASSLEGGAYYGYTF
j_call: TRBJ2-7; v_call: TRBV2; cdr3_aa: CASSELTSSYEQYF
j_call: TRBJ2-7; v_call: TRBV4-3; cdr3_aa: CASSQNGVIGREQYF
j_call: TRBJ2-7; v_call: TRBV15; cdr3_aa: CATSRVLTGGVYEQYF
j_call: TRBJ1-1; v_call: TRBV4-2; cdr3_aa: CASSQAGQGSRTEAFF
j_call: TRBJ2-3; v_call: TRBV7-2; cdr3_aa: CASRRQGARGTDTQYF
j_call: TRBJ2-1; v_call: TRBV5-1; cdr3_aa: CASSRLAGGWNNEQFF
j_call: TRBJ2-2; v_call: TRBV12-3/TRBV12-4; cdr3_aa: CASSPVGFNTGELFF
j_call: TRBJ2-6; v_call: TRBV18; cdr3_aa: CASSPPDSGANVLTF
j_call: TRBJ2-1; v_call: TRBV6-1; cdr3_aa: CASSKGGGTLLSSYNEQFF
j_call: TRBJ2-7; v_call: TRBV20-1; cdr3_aa: CSARKQVPPYEQYF
j_call: TRBJ2-1; v_call: TRBV11-2; cdr3_aa: CASSFRERTLSYNEQFF
j_call: TRBJ2-1; v_call: TRBV12-3/TRBV12-4; cdr3_aa: CASSFLEPGREQFF
j_call: TRBJ2-7; v_call: TRBV29-1; cdr3_aa: CSVDGSGQGGSYEQYF
j_call: TRBJ2-4; v_call: TRBV20-1; cdr3_aa: CSARGVSAKNIQYF
j_call: TRBJ2-3; v_call: TRBV11-1; cdr3_aa: CASTTRTADTQYF
j_call: TRBJ2-7; v_call: TRBV28; cdr3_aa: CASSSPTEQYF
j_call: TRBJ2-5; v_call: TRBV14; cdr3_aa: CASSQGRKRGVAETQYF
j_call: TRBJ2-5; v_call: TRBV10-3; cdr3_aa: CAISGGQGPEETQYF